This TCR beta chain was sequenced during a study of CXCR3 chemokines and chemotherapy response in bladder cancer (dated by TCRdb to 2021 to 2024). For the study in its entirety: The study examined whether intratumoral CXCR3 chemokine system activity predicted chemotherapy response in human bladder cancer.

The germline V gene specifies MDHEN as CDR1 and SYDVKM as CDR2. The CDR3, from cysteine to phenylalanine, totals 14 residues. The read is trimmed to its CDR3 DNA, 42 bases read in frame from base 1. V drops 2 bases and J drops 5 bases, leaving 12 bases in between. At least ten counts were recorded for this clonotype. The antigen it binds to is not known. No much larger clonotype is one base removed from it; base qualities were not supplied. Library method: PCR. TCRdb shows the sequencer as Illumina HiSeq 2500. TCRdb redid the processing of the public reads, applying fastp at Q25 and MiXCR, and retained in-frame beta chains. Rows are combined by CDR3 protein, so each entry shows the most common genes and DNA. This sample comprises about 8,900 distinct CDR3 sequences, about 21% of them detected only once. Of the sample, around 8.7% falls within the top ten clones.

The chain employs TRBV28 and TRBJ1-2, with no confidently assigned D gene. The clonotype comes from a human donor with bladder cancer that did not respond to neoadjuvant chemotherapy. The specimen was collected from a patient whose treatment included neoadjuvant chemotherapy. In nucleotides, the sequence is TGTGCCAGCAGTTTACTGGCAGGAGGATATGGCTACACCTTC. Its translation reads: CASSLLAGGYGYTF.